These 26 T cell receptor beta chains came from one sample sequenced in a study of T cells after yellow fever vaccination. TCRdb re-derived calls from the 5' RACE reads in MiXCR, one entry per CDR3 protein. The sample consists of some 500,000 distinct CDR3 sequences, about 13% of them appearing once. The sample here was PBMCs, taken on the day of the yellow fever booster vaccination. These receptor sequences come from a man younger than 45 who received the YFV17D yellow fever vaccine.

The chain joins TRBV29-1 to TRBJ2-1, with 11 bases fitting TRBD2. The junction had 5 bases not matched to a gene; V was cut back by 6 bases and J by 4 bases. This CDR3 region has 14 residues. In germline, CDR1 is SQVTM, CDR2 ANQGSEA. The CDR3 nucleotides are TGCAGCGTGGGGACTAGCGGTCCTTACAATGAGCAGTTCTTC. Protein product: CSVGTSGPYNEQFF.

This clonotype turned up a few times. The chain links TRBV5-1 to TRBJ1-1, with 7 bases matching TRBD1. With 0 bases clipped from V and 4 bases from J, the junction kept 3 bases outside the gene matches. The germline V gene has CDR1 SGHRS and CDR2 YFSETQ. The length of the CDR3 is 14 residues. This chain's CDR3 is CASSLGDSTTEAFF. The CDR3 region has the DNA TGCGCCAGCAGCTTGGGGGACAGCACCACTGAAGCTTTCTTT.

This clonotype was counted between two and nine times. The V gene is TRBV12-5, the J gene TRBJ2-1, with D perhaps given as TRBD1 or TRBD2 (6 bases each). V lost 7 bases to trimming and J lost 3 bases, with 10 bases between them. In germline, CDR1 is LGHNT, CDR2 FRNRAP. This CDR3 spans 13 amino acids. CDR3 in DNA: TGTGCTAGTGCCGAGGGGGGCTACAATGAGCAGTTCTTC. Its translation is CASAEGGYNEQFF. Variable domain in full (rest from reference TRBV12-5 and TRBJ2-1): DARVTQTPRHKVTEMGQEVTMRCQPILGHNTVFWYRQTMMQGLELLAYFRNRAPLDDSGMPKDRFSAEMPDATLATLKIQPSEPRDSAVYFCASAEGGYNEQFFGPGTRLTVL.

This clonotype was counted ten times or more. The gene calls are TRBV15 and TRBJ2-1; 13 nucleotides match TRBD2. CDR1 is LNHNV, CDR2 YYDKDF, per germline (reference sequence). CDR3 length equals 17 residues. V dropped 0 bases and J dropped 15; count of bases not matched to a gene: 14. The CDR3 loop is CATSRDGPGTSGNSPFF. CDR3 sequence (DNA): TGTGCCACCAGCAGAGATGGTCCCGGGACTAGCGGGAATAGCCCGTTCTTC.

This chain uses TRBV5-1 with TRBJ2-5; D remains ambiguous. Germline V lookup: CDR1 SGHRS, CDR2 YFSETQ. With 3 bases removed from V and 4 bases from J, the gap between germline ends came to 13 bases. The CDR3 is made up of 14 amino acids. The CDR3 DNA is TGCGCCAGCAGCTCGGACGGGTCGGGAGAGACCCAGTACTTC. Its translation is CASSSDGSGETQYF.

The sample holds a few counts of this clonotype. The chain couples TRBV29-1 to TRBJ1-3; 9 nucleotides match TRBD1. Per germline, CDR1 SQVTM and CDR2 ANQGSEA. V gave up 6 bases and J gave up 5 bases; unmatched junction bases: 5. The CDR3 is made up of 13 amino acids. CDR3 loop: CSVTGTGRNTIYF. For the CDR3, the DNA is TGCAGCGTGACTGGGACAGGGCGAAACACCATATATTTT.

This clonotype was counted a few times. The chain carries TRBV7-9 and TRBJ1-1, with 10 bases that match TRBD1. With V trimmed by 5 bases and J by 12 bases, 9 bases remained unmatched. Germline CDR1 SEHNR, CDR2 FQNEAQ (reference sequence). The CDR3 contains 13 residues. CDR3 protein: CASSQTGTGVTFF. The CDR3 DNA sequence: TGTGCCAGCAGCCAGACCGGGACAGGGGTGACTTTCTTT.

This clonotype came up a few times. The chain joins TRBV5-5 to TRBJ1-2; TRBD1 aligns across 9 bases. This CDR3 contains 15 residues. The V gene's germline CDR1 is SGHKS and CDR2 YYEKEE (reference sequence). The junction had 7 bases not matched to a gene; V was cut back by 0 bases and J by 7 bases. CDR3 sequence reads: CASSLEGQGRTGYTF. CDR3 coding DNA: TGTGCCAGCAGCTTGGAGGGACAGGGACGGACTGGCTACACCTTC.

The CDR3 DNA is TGTGCCTGGAGTGGGACCGCTAGCGGGAGGTGGCATGAGCAGTTCTTC. Its protein is CAWSGTASGRWHEQFF. The V call is TRBV30, the J call TRBJ2-1, with 11 bases identical to TRBD2. Germline V gene sequence: CDR1 GTSNPN, CDR2 SVGIG (reference sequence). The CDR3 sequence is 16 residues long. V lost 1 base and J lost 8; bases outside the gene matches: 10.

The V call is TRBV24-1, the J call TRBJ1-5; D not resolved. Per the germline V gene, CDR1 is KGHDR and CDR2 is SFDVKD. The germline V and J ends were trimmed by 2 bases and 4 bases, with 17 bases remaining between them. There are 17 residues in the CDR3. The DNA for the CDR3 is TGTGCCACCAGTGATTCCCACCCGCAGGCCTATAATCAGCCCCAGCATTTT. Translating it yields CATSDSHPQAYNQPQHF.

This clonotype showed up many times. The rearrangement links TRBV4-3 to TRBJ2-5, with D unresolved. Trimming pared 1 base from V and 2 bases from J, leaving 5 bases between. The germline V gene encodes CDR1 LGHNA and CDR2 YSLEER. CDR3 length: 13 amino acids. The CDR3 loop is CASSQGPQETQYF. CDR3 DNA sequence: TGCGCCAGCAGCCAAGGGCCACAAGAGACCCAGTACTTC.

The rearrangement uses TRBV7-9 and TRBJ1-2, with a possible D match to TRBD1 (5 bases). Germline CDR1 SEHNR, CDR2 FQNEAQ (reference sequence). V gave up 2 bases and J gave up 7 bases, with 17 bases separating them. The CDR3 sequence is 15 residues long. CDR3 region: CASSLIDSAPTGYTF. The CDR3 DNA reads TGTGCCAGCAGCTTAATTGACAGTGCCCCCACTGGCTACACCTTC. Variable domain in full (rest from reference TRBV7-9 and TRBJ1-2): DTGVSQNPRHKITKRGQNVTFRCDPISEHNRLYWYRQTLGQGPEFLTYFQNEAQLEKSRLLSDRFSAERPKGSFSTLEIQRTEQGDSAMYLCASSLIDSAPTGYTFGSGTRLTVV.

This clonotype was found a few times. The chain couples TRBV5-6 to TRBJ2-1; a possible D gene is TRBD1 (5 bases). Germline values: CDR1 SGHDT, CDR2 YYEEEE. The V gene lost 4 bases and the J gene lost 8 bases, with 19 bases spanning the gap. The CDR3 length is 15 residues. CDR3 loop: CASSRPLGAWDEQFF. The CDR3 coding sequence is TGTGCCAGCAGCCGTCCCTTAGGGGCCTGGGATGAGCAGTTCTTC. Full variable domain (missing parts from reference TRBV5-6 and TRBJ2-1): DAGVTQSPTHLIKTRGQQVTLRCSPKSGHDTVSWYQQALGQGPQFIFQYYEEEERQRGNFPDRFSGHQFPNYSSELNVNALLLGDSALYLCASSRPLGAWDEQFFGPGTRLTVL.

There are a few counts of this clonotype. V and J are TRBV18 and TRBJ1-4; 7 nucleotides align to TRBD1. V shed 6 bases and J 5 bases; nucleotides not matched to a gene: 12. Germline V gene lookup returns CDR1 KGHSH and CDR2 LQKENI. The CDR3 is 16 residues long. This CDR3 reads CASSPKTGNMNEKLFF. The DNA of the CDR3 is TGTGCCAGCTCGCCCAAGACAGGGAATATGAATGAAAAACTGTTTTTT.

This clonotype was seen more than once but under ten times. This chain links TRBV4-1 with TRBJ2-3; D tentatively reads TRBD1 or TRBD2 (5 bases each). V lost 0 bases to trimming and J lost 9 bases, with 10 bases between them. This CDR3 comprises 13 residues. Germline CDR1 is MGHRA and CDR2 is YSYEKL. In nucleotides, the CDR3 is TGCGCCAGCAGCCAAGATCATCGGGGCACGCAGTATTTT. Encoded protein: CASSQDHRGTQYF.

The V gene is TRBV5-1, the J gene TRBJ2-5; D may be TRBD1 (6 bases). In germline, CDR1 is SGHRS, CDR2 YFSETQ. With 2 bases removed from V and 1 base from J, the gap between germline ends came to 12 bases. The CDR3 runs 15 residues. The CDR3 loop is CASSFGGRTQETQYF. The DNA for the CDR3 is TGCGCCAGCAGCTTTGGGGGCCGAACCCAAGAGACCCAGTACTTC.

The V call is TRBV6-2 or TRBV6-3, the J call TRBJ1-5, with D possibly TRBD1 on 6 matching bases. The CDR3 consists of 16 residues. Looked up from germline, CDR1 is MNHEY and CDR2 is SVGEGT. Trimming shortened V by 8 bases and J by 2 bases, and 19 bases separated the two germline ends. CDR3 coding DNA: TGTGCCAGCGGGCCTCCACAGGGCTCAGGCAATCAGCCCCAGCATTTT. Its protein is CASGPPQGSGNQPQHF.

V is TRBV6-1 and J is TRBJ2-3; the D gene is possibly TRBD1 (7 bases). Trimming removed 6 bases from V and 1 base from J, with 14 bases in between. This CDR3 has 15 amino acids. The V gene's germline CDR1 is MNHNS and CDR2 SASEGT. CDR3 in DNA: TGTGCCAGCAGGCTTCAGGGGGGAGGCACAGATACGCAGTATTTT. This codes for CASRLQGGGTDTQYF.

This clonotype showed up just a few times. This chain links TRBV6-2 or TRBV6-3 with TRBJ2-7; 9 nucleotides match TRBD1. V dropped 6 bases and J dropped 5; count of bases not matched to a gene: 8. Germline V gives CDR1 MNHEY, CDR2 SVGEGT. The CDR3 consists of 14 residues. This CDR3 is CASRARRDRDEQYF. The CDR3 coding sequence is TGTGCCAGCAGAGCACGCCGGGACAGGGACGAGCAGTACTTC.

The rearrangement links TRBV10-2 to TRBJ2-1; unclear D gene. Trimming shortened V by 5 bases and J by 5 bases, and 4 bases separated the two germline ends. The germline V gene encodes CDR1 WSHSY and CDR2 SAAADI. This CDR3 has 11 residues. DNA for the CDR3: TGCGCCAGCAGTTACCACAATGAGCAGTTCTTC. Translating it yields CASSYHNEQFF.

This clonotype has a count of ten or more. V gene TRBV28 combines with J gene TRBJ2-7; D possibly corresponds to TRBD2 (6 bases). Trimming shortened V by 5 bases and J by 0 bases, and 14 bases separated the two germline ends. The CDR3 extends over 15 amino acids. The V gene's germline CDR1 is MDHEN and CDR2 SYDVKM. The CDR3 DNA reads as TGTGCCAGCAGTCCTACTAGCAGGAGCTCCTACGAGCAGTACTTC. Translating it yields CASSPTSRSSYEQYF.

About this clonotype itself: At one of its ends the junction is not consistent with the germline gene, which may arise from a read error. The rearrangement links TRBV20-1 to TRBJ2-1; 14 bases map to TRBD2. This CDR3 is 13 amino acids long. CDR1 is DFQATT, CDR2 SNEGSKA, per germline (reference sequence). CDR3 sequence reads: CSARGLAGGEQFF. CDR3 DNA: TGCAGTGCAAGAGGACTAGCGGGAGGTGAGCAGTTCTTC.

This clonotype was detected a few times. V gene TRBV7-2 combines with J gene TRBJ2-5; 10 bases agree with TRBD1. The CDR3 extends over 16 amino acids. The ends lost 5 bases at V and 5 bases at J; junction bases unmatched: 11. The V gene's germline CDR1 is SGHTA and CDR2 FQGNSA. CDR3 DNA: TGTGCCAGCAGCCCCTGGGGACAGGGGTTAGGGGAGACCCAGTACTTC. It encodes CASSPWGQGLGETQYF.

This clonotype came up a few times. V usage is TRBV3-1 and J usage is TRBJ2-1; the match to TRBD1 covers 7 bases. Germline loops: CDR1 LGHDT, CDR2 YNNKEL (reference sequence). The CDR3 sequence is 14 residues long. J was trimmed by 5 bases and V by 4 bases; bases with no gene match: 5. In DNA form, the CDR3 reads TGTGCCAGCAGCCCCTGGGACAGAGACAATGAGCAGTTCTTC. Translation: CASSPWDRDNEQFF.

The DNA of the CDR3 is TGCAGCGTTCGACAACCGGCCACTGAAGCTTTCTTT. Amino acid sequence: CSVRQPATEAFF. The chain recombines TRBV29-1 with TRBJ1-1, with D unresolved. Trimming took off 5 bases at V and 4 bases at J, with 11 bases between the two ends. The CDR3 is made up of 12 amino acids. Germline V gene sequence: CDR1 SQVTM, CDR2 ANQGSEA.

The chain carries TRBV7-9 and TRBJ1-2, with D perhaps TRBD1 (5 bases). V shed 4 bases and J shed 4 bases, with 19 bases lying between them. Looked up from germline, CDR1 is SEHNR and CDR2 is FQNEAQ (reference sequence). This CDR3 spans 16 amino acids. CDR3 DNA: TGTGCCAGCAGCTCATGGGACGGCGAAGAAACCTATGGCTACACCTTC. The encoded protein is CASSSWDGEETYGYTF.